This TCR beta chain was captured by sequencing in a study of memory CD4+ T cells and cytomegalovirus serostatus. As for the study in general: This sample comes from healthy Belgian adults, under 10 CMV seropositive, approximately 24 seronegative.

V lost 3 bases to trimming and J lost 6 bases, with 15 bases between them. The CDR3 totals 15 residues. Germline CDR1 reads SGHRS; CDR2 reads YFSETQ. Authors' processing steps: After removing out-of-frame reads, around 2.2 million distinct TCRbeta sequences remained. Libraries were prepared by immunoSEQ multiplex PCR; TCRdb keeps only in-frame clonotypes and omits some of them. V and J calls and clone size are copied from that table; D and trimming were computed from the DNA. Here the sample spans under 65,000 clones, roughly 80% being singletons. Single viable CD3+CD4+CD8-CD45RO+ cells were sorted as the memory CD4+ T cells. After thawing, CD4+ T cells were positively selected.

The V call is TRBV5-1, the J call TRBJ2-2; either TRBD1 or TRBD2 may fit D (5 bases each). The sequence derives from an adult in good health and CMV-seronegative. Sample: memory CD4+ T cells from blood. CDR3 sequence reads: CASSSGTFAAGELFF. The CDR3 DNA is TGCGCCAGCAGCTCCGGGACCTTCGCAGCCGGGGAGCTGTTTTTT. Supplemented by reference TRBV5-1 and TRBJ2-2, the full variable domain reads KAGVTQTPRYLIKTRGQQVTLSCSPISGHRSVSWYQQTPGQGLQFLFEYFSETQRNKGNFPGRFSGRQFSNSRSEMNVSTLELGDSALYLCASSSGTFAAGELFFGEGSRLTVL.